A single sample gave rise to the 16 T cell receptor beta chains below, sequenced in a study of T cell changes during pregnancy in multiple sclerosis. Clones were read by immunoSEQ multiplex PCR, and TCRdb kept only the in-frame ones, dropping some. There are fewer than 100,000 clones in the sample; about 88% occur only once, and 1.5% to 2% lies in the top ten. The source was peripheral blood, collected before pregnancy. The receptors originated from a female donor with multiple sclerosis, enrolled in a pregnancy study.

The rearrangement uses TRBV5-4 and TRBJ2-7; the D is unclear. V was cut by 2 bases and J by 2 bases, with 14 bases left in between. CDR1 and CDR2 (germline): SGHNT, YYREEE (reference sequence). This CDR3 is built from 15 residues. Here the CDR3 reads CASSFSVAPTYEQYF. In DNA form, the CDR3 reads TGTGCCAGCAGCTTTTCGGTAGCCCCAACCTACGAGCAGTACTTC.

CDR3 bases: TGTGCCAGCTCACCACCGTCTGTAGATAATGGCTACACCTTC. Translated, it gives CASSPPSVDNGYTF. The chain is built from TRBV18 and TRBJ1-2; D not resolved. The germline CDR1 and CDR2 sequences are KGHSH and LQKENI. V lost 0 bases to trimming and J lost 6 bases, with 11 bases between them. The CDR3 is made up of 14 amino acids.

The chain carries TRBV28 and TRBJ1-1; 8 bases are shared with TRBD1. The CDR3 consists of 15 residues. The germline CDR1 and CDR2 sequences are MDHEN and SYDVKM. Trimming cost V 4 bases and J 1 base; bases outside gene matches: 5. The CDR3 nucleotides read TGTGCCAGCAGTTGGCAGGGGGCTAAGAACACTGAAGCTTTCTTT. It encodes CASSWQGAKNTEAFF. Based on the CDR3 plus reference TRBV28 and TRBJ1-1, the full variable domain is DVKVTQSSRYLVKRTGEKVFLECVQDMDHENMFWYRQDPGLGLRLIYFSYDVKMKEKGDIPEGYSVSREKKERFSLILESASTNQTSMYLCASSWQGAKNTEAFFGQGTRLTVV.

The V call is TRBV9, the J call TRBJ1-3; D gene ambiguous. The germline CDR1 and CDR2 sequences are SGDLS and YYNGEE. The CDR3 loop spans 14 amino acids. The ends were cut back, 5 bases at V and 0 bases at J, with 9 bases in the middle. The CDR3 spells CASSVGSSGNTIYF. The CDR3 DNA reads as TGTGCCAGCAGTGTGGGCAGCTCTGGAAACACCATATATTTT.

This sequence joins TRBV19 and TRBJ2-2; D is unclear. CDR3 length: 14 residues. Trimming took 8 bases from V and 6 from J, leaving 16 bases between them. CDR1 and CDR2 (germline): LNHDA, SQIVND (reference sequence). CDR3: CASDVLLGAGELFF. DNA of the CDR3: TGTGCCAGTGATGTTCTTCTGGGCGCCGGGGAGCTGTTTTTT.

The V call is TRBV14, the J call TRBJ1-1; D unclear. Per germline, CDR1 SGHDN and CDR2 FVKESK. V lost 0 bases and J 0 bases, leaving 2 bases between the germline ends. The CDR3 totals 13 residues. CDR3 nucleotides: TGTGCCAGCAGCCAAGACTTGAACACTGAAGCTTTCTTT. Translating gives CASSQDLNTEAFF.

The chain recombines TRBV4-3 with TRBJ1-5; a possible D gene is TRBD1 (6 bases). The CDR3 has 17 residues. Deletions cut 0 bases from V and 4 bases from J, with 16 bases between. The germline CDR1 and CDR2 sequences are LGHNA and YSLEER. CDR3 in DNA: TGCGCCAGCAGCCAAGAACAGGCAGGGGTAGGAAATCAGCCCCAGCATTTT. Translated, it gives CASSQEQAGVGNQPQHF.

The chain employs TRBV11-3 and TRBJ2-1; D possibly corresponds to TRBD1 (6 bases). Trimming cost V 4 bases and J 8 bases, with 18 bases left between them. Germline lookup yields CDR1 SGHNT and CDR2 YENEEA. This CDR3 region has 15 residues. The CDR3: CASSSTGSAGDEQFF. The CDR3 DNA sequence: TGTGCCAGCAGCTCAACCGGGTCTGCAGGGGATGAGCAGTTCTTC.

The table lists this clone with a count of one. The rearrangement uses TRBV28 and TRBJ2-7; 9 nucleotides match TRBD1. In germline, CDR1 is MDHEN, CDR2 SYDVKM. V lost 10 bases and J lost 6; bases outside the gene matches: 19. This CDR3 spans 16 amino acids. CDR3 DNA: TGTGCCACCGACCCAACCCCTGGGACAGGGAACCTCGAGCAGTACTTC. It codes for CATDPTPGTGNLEQYF.

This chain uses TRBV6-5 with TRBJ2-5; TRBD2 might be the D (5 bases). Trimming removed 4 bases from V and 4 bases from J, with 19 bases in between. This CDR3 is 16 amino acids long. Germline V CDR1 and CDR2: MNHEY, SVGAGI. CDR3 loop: CASSSPVRARRETQYF. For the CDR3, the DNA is TGTGCCAGCAGTTCCCCGGTGAGGGCCCGCCGAGAGACCCAGTACTTC.

CDR3 sequence reads: CASSAGQRSYEQYF. CDR3 nucleotides: TGTGCCAGCAGCGCTGGACAGAGATCCTACGAGCAGTACTTC. The gene calls are TRBV9 and TRBJ2-7; tentative D call: TRBD1 (6 bases). The germline V and J ends were trimmed by 3 bases and 1 base, with 11 bases remaining between them. Germline V CDR1 and CDR2: SGDLS, YYNGEE. There are 14 residues in the CDR3.

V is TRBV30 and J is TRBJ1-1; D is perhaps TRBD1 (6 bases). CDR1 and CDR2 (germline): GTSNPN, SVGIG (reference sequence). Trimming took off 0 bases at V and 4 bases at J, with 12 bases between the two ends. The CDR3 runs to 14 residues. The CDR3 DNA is TGTGCCTGGAGTGTAAAGGGGGTTGGCACTGAAGCTTTCTTT. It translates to CAWSVKGVGTEAFF.

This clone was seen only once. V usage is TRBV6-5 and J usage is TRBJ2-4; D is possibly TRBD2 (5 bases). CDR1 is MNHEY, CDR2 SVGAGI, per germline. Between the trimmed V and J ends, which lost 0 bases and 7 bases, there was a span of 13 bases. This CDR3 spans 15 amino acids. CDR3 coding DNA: TGTGCCAGCAGTTACTCGGTGACGACTACCAACATTCAGTACTTC. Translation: CASSYSVTTTNIQYF.

CDR3 DNA sequence: TGCGCCAGCGGTTACTCGAAGATAGCCAAAAACATTCAGTACTTC. It yields the protein CASGYSKIAKNIQYF. V usage is TRBV10-2 and J usage is TRBJ2-4; D gene unclear. CDR1 and CDR2 (germline): WSHSY, SAAADI. The CDR3 has 15 amino acids. V lost 8 bases, J lost 0 bases, and 14 bases lay in between.

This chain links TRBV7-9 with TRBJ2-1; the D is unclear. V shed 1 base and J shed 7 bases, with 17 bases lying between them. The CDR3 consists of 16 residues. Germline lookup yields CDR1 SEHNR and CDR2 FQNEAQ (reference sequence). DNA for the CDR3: TGTGCCAGCAGCTTAGAGAGATTGAGCATAGAGAATGAGCAGTTCTTC. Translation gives CASSLERLSIENEQFF.

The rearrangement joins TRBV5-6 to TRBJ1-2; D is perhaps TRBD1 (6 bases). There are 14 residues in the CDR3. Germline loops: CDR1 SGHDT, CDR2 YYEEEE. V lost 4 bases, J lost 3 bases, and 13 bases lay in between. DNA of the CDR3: TGTGCCAGCAGCCGGACCGGGACATACTATGGCTACACCTTC. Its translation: CASSRTGTYYGYTF. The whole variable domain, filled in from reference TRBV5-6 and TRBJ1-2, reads DAGVTQSPTHLIKTRGQQVTLRCSPKSGHDTVSWYQQALGQGPQFIFQYYEEEERQRGNFPDRFSGHQFPNYSSELNVNALLLGDSALYLCASSRTGTYYGYTFGSGTRLTVV.